The T cell receptor (beta chain) under discussion was sequenced for a study of shared clonotypes between healthy human individuals. Data came from immunoSEQ multiplex PCR; TCRdb stores just in-frame clones and leaves some out. The sample has roughly 1 million clones, around three quarters seen once. This CDR3 is built from 17 residues. The trim removed 3 bases at V and 6 bases at J, leaving 13 bases unmatched. The V gene's germline CDR1 is KGHSH and CDR2 LQKENI. This receptor was obtained from a man between 18 and 35 years old in good health. Some clones in this sample may be carry-over from other donors' samples. Sequencing was performed on memory CD4+ T cells from PBMCs. Noted subset: CD45RA-negative fraction. The chain has TRBV18 and TRBJ1-4; TRBD1 matches 7 bases. CDR3 protein: CASSPPGLQGRYEKLFF. The CDR3 DNA sequence: TGTGCCAGCTCACCCCCAGGGTTACAGGGGAGATATGAAAAACTGTTTTTT.